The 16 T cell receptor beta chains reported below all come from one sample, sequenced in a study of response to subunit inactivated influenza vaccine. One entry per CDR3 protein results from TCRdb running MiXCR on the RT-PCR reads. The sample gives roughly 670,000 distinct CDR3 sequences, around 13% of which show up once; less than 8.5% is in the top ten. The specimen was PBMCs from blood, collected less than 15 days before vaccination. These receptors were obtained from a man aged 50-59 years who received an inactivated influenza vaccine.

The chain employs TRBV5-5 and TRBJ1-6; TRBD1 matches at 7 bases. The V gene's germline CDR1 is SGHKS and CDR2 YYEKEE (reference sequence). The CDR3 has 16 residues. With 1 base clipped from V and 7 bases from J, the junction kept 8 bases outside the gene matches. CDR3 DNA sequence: TGTGCCAGCAGCTTGCCTAGCTCCAGGGGGAATTCACCCCTCCACTTT. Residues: CASSLPSSRGNSPLHF.

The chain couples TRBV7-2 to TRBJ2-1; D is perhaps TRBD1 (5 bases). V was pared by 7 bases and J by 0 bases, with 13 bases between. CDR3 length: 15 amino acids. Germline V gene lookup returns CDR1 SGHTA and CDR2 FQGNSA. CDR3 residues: CASTPTANSYNEQFF. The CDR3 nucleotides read TGTGCCAGCACCCCGACAGCTAACTCCTACAATGAGCAGTTCTTC.

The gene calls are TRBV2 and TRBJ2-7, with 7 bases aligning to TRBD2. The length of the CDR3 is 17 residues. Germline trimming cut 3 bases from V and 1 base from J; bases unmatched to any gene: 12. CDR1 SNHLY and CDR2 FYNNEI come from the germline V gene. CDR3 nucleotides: TGTGCCAGCAGTGACGGAGCGGGGCAGTACAGGTCCTACGAGCAGTACTTC. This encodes CASSDGAGQYRSYEQYF. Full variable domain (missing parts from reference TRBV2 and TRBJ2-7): EPEVTQTPSHQVTQMGQEVILRCVPISNHLYFYWYRQILGQKVEFLVSFYNNEISEKSEIFDDQFSVERPDGSNFTLKIRSTKLEDSAMYFCASSDGAGQYRSYEQYFGPGTRLTVT.

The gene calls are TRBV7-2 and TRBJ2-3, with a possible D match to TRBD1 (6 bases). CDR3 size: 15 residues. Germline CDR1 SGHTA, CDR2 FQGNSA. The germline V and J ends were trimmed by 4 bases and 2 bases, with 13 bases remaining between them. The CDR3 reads CASSWRTEPTDTQYF. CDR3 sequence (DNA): TGTGCCAGCAGCTGGAGGACAGAGCCCACAGATACGCAGTATTTT. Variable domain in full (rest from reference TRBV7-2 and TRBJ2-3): GAGVSQSPSNKVTEKGKDVELRCDPISGHTALYWYRQSLGQGLEFLIYFQGNSAPDKSGLPSDRFSAERTGGSVSTLTIQRTQQEDSAVYLCASSWRTEPTDTQYFGPGTRLTVL.

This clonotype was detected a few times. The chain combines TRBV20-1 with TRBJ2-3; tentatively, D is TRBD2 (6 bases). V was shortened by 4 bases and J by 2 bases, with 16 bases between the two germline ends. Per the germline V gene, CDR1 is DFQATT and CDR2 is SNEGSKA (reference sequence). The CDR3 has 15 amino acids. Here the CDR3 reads CSAKGFGGATDTQYF. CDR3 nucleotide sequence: TGCAGTGCTAAAGGATTTGGCGGGGCCACAGATACGCAGTATTTT.

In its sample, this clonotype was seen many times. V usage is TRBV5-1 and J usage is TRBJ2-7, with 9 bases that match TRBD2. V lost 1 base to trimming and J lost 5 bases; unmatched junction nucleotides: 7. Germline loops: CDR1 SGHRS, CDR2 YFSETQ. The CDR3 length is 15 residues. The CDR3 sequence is CASSLSGGRHNEQYF. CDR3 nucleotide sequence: TGCGCCAGCAGCTTGAGCGGGGGGCGACACAACGAGCAGTACTTC.

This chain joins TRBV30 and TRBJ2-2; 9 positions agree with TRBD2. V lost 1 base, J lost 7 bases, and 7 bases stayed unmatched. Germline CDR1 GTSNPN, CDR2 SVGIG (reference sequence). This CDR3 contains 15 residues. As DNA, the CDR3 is TGTGCCTGGAGTGGGATAGCGGGAGTGGGCGGGGAGCTGTTTTTT. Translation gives CAWSGIAGVGGELFF.

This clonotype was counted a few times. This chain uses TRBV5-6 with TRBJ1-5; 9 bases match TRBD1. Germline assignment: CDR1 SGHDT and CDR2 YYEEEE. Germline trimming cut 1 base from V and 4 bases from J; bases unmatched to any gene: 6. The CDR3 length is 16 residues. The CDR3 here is CASSLSRTGVNQPQHF. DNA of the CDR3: TGTGCCAGCAGCTTGTCAAGGACAGGGGTAAATCAGCCCCAGCATTTT.

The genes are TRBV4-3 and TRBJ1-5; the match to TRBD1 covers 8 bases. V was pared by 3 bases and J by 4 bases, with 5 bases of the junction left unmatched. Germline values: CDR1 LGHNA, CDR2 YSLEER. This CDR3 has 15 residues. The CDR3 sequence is CASSQVTGGNQPQHF. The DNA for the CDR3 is TGCGCCAGCAGCCAGGTTACAGGGGGGAATCAGCCCCAGCATTTT.

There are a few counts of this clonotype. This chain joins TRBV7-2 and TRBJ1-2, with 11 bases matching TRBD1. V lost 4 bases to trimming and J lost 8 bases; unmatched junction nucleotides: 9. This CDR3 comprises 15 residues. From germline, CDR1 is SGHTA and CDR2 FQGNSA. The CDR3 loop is CASSSAPGQGVGYTF. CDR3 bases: TGTGCCAGCAGCTCCGCTCCGGGACAGGGGGTGGGCTACACCTTC.

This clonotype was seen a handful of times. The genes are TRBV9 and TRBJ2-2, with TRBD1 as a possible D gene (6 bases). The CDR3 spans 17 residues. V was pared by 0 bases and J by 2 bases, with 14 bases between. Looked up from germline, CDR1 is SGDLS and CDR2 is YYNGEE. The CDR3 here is CASSVAFRTVNTGELFF. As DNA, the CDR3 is TGTGCCAGCAGCGTAGCCTTCAGGACAGTAAACACCGGGGAGCTGTTTTTT.

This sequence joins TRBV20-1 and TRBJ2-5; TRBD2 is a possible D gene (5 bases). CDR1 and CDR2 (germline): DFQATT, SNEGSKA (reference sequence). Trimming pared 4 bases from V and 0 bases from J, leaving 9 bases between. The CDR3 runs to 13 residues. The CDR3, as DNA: TGCAGTGCTATGGACTGGCACCAAGAGACCCAGTACTTC. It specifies CSAMDWHQETQYF.

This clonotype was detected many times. As DNA, the CDR3 is TGTGCCAGCAGCCCCAGGACTAGCGGCAACACCGGGGAGCTGTTTTTT. Translation gives CASSPRTSGNTGELFF. The chain recombines TRBV7-2 with TRBJ2-2; TRBD2 matches 10 bases. This CDR3 comprises 16 residues. Germline CDR1 and CDR2: SGHTA and FQGNSA. V shed 5 bases, J shed 2 bases, and the junction held 5 bases outside the gene matches. Looking up the rest from reference TRBV7-2 and TRBJ2-2 gives the full variable domain: GAGVSQSPSNKVTEKGKDVELRCDPISGHTALYWYRQSLGQGLEFLIYFQGNSAPDKSGLPSDRFSAERTGGSVSTLTIQRTQQEDSAVYLCASSPRTSGNTGELFFGEGSRLTVL.

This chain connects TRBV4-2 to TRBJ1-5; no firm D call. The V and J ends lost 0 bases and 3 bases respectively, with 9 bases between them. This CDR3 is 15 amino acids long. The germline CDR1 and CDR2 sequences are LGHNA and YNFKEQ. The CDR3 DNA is TGTGCCAGCAGCCAAGATCGGCACAACAATCAGCCCCAGCATTTT. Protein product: CASSQDRHNNQPQHF.

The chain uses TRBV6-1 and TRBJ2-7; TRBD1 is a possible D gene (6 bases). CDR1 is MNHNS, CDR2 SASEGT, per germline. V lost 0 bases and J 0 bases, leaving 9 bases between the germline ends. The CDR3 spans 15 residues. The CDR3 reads CASSEAGANSYEQYF. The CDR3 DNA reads TGTGCCAGCAGTGAAGCGGGGGCCAACTCCTACGAGCAGTACTTC.

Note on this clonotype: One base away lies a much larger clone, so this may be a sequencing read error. CDR3 sequence: CATSDFKGDVTDTQYF. CDR3 bases: TGTGCCACCAGTGATTTCAAGGGGGATGTGACAGATACGCAGTATTTT. This chain joins TRBV24-1 and TRBJ2-3, with D perhaps TRBD1 (6 bases). V was trimmed by 1 base and J by 3 bases, leaving 13 bases between them. CDR3 length equals 16 residues. Germline CDR1 and CDR2: KGHDR and SFDVKD.